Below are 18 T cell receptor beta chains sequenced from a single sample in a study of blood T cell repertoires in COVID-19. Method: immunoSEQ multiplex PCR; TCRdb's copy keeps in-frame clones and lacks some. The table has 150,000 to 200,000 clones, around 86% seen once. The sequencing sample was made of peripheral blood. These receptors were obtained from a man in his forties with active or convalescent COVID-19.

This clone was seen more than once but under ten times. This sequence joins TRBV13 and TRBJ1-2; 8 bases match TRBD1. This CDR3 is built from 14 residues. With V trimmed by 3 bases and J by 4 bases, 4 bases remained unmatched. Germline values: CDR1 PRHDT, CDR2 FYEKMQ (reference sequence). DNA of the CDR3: TGTGCCAGCAGCTTCGGACAGGGCATCTATGGCTACACCTTC. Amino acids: CASSFGQGIYGYTF. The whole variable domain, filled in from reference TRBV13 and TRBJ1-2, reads AAGVIQSPRHLIKEKRETATLKCYPIPRHDTVYWYQQGPGQDPQFLISFYEKMQSDKGSIPDRFSAQQFSDYHSELNMSSLELGDSALYFCASSFGQGIYGYTFGSGTRLTVV.

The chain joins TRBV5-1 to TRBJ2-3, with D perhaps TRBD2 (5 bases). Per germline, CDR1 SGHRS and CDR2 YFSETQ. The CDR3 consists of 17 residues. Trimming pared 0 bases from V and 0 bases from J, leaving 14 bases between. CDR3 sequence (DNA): TGCGCCAGCAGCTTGGCCGCTAGCAAAGCTAGCACAGATACGCAGTATTTT. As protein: CASSLAASKASTDTQYF.

CDR3 nucleotide sequence: TGTGCCAGCAGTTTTACTAGCTCTTCCGAGCAGTACTTC. It translates to CASSFTSSSEQYF. The chain is built from TRBV12-3 or TRBV12-4 and TRBJ2-7; TRBD2 is a possible D gene (6 bases). V lost 3 bases and J lost 6, with 12 bases in between. The CDR3 spans 13 residues.

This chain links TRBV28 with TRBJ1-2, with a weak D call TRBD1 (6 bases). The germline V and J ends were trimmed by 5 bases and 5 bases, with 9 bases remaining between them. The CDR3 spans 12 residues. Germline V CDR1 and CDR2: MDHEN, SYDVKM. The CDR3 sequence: CASSNQGYGYTF. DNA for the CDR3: TGTGCCAGCAGTAACCAGGGGTATGGCTACACCTTC.

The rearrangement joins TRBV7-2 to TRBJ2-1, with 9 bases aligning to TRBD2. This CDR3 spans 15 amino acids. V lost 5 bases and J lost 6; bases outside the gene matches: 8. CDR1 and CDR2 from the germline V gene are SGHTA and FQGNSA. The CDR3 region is CASSPTSGSLNEQFF. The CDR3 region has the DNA TGTGCCAGCAGCCCCACTAGCGGGTCTCTCAATGAGCAGTTCTTC.

CDR3 sequence: CASTNNGGLTEAFF. CDR3 in DNA: TGTGCCAGCACCAACAACGGAGGGTTGACTGAAGCTTTCTTT. V and J are TRBV28 and TRBJ1-1; D ambiguous. The germline CDR1 and CDR2 sequences are MDHEN and SYDVKM. V was cut by 7 bases and J by 5 bases, with 17 bases left in between. The CDR3 sequence is 14 residues long. The complete variable domain, with remaining parts taken from reference TRBV28 and TRBJ1-1, reads DVKVTQSSRYLVKRTGEKVFLECVQDMDHENMFWYRQDPGLGLRLIYFSYDVKMKEKGDIPEGYSVSREKKERFSLILESASTNQTSMYLCASTNNGGLTEAFFGQGTRLTVV.

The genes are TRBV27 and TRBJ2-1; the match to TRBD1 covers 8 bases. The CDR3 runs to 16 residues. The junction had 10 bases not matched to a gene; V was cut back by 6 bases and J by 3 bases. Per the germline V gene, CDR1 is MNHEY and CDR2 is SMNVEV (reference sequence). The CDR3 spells CASRWGSGGIYNEQFF. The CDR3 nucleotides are TGTGCCAGCAGGTGGGGTTCAGGGGGCATCTACAATGAGCAGTTCTTC.

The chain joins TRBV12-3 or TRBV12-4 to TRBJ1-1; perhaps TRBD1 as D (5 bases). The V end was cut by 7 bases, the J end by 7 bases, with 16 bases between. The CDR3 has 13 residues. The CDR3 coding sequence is TGTGCCAGCACCTCCCCCAGGGCGGTTGAAGCTTTCTTT. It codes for CASTSPRAVEAFF.

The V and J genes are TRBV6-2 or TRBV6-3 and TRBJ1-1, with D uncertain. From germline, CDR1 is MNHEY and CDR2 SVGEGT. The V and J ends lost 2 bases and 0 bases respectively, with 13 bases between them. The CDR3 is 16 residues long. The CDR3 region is CASSYLGVDLNTEAFF. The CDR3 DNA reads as TGTGCCAGCAGTTACCTCGGGGTGGATTTGAACACTGAAGCTTTCTTT.

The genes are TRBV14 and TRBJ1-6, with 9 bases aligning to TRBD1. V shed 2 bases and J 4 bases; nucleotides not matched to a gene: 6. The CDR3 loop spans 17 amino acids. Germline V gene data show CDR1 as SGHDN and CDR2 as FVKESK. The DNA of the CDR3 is TGTGCCAGCAGCCAACCGGACAGGGGCCAATATAATTCACCCCTCCACTTT. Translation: CASSQPDRGQYNSPLHF.

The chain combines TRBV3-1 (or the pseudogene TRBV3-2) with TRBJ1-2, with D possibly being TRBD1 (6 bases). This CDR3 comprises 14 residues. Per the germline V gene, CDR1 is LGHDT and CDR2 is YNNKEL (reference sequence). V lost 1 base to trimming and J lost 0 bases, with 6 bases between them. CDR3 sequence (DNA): TGTGCCAGCAGCCAAGGGACAGCTAACTATGGCTACACCTTC. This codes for CASSQGTANYGYTF.

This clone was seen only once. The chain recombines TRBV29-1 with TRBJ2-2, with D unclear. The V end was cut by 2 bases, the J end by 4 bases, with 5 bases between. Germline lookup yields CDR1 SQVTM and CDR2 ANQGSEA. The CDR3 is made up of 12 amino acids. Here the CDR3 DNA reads TGCAGCGTTGAAACGGGCACCGGGGAGCTGTTTTTT. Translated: CSVETGTGELFF.

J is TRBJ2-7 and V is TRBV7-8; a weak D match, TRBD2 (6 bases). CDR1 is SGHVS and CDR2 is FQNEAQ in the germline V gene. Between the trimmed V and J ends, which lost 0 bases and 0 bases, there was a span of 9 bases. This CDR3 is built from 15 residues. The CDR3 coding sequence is TGTGCCAGCAGCTTAGCGGGGGGTTTCTCCTACGAGCAGTACTTC. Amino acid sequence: CASSLAGGFSYEQYF. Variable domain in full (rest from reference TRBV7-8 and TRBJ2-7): GAGVSQSPRYKVAKRGQDVALRCDPISGHVSLFWYQQALGQGPEFLTYFQNEAQLDKSGLPSDRFFAERPEGSVSTLKIQRTQQEDSAVYLCASSLAGGFSYEQYFGPGTRLTVT.

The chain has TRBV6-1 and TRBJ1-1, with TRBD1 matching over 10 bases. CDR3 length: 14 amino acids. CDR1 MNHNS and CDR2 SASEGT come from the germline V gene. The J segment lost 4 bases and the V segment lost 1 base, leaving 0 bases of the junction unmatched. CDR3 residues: CASSEGTGGTEAFF. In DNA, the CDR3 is TGTGCCAGCAGTGAAGGGACAGGGGGCACTGAAGCTTTCTTT.

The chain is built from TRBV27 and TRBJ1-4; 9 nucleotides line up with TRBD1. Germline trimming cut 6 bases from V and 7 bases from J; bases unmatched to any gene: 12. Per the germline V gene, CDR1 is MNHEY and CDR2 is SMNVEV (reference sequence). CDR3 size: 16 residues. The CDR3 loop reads CASSRRPGQGSEKLFF. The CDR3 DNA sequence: TGTGCCAGCAGCCGGCGTCCGGGACAGGGAAGTGAAAAACTGTTTTTT.

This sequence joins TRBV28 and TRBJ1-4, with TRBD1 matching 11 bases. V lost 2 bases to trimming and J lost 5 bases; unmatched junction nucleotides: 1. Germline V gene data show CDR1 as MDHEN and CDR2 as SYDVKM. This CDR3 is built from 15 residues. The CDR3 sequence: CASSLGDRGNEKLFF. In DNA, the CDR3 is TGTGCCAGCAGTTTAGGGGACAGGGGGAATGAAAAACTGTTTTTT. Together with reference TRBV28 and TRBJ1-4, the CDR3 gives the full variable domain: DVKVTQSSRYLVKRTGEKVFLECVQDMDHENMFWYRQDPGLGLRLIYFSYDVKMKEKGDIPEGYSVSREKKERFSLILESASTNQTSMYLCASSLGDRGNEKLFFGSGTQLSVL.

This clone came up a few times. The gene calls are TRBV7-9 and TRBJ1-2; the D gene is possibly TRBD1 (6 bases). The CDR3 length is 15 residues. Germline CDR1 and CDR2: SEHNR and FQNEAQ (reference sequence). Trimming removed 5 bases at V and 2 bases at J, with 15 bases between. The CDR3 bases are TGTGCCAGCAGCACCTATGGACAGAAAAACTATGGCTACACCTTC. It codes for CASSTYGQKNYGYTF.

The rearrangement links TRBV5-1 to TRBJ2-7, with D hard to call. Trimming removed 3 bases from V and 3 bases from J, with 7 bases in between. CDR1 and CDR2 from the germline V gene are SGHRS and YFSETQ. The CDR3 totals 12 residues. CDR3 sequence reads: CASSSNGYEQYF. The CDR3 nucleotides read TGCGCCAGCAGCTCAAACGGCTACGAGCAGTACTTC.